Sequencing of this TCR beta chain was carried out in a study of T cells in Graves' hyperthyroidism and ophthalmopathy. Study results and caveats: Blood also held most thyroid clonotypes expanded beyond 0.001. The model forecast ophthalmopathy, anticipating it by a median roughly 6 months before onset. A 13 V-J signature model discriminated ophthalmopathy versus stable hyperthyroidism.

This clonotype was detected ten times or more. Antigen specificity is unknown. It was RNA transcripts that yielded the amplified TCR beta CDR3 regions. First-round RT-PCR with HTBI primers amplified the TCR CDR3 region. TCRdb fed the multiplex PCR reads into MiXCR, producing one record per CDR3 protein. The sample lists approximately 620,000 distinct CDR3 sequences, approximately 14% occurring once. Losses at the gene ends were 4 bases for V and 8 bases for J; bases not matched to a gene: 8. This CDR3 has 15 residues. Per the germline V gene, CDR1 is MNHEY and CDR2 is SMNVEV (reference sequence). The chain employs TRBV27 and TRBJ2-1, with 10 bases fitting TRBD1. The receptor was derived from a woman aged 25 to 45 with Graves' hyperthyroidism that later progressed to Graves' ophthalmopathy. The specimen was blood. The CDR3 DNA sequence: TGTGCCAGCAGTTCCCGGGACAGGGGTGGGTATGAGCAGTTCTTC. It codes for CASSSRDRGGYEQFF.